Detailed here is one T cell receptor (beta chain). Its antigen is as yet unknown. Data came from immunoSEQ multiplex PCR; TCRdb stores just in-frame clones and leaves some out. This sample has fewer than 250,000 clones; 90% to 95% occur once, and the top ten carry 1%. This sample was included in a study of T cell responses to AZD1222 COVID-19 vaccine. Study observations and caveats: Baseline seropositives among AZD1222 recipients totaled only six or seven. Most donors were white British, females outnumbered males, and clonal diversity was possibly underestimated. Two doses of AZD1222 preceded a rise in Spike-specific TCR breadth and depth.

The specimen comprised peripheral blood, sampled on day 0 of MenACWY control vaccination. The receptor comes from an adult in good health.

The chain's CDR3 is CASSPTGNNEQFF. The CDR3 nucleotides read TGTGCCAGCTCACCCACGGGGAACAATGAGCAGTTCTTC. V gene TRBV18 combines with J gene TRBJ2-1; weak D call: TRBD2 (5 bases). Trimming removed 3 bases at V and 5 bases at J, with 8 bases between. Germline loops: CDR1 KGHSH, CDR2 LQKENI. The CDR3 is 13 amino acids. Combining the CDR3 with reference TRBV18 and TRBJ2-1 gives the whole variable domain NAGVMQNPRHLVRRRGQEARLRCSPMKGHSHVYWYRQLPEEGLKFMVYLQKENIIDESGMPKERFSAEFPKEGPSILRIQQVVRGDSAAYFCASSPTGNNEQFFGPGTRLTVL.